These 31 T cell receptor beta chains were sequenced from one sample in a study of blood T cell repertoires in COVID-19 (dated by TCRdb to about 2020). Library construction relied on the immunoSEQ multiplex PCR assay. Entries here come from immuneACCESS through TCRdb and include only in-frame sequences with V and J called. Some clones fail to appear in such tables; in the studies checked, an unresolved V gene covers under half of the shortfall, and the cause of the remainder is unknown. Across this sample there are approximately 390,000 clones, with around 90% seen only once. Jointly, the top ten make up around 2.1% of the sample. The material sequenced was PBMCs or T cells enriched from blood (not recorded which). All receptors derive from a woman aged 40 to 50 with acute COVID-19.

The table lists this clone with a few counts. This chain connects TRBV6-1 to TRBJ1-6, with unresolved D. The CDR3 has 16 amino acids. Germline CDR1 MNHNS, CDR2 SASEGT. The V and J ends lost 4 bases and 9 bases respectively, with 19 bases between them. DNA for the CDR3: TGTGCCAGCAGTGCCTCCTCGGGTGTTGAAGGTTCACCCCTCCACTTT. This sequence encodes CASSASSGVEGSPLHF.

This clone was counted a few times. The chain has TRBV10-2 and TRBJ1-4, with 7 positions matching TRBD1. Germline CDR1 reads WSHSY; CDR2 reads SAAADI. The V segment lost 11 bases and the J segment 7 bases; nucleotides outside the gene matches: 10. The CDR3 covers 13 residues. CDR3 protein: CASSPGGSEKLFF. The CDR3 DNA reads as TGCGCCTCAAGCCCAGGGGGGAGTGAAAAACTGTTTTTT.

This chain connects TRBV7-8 to TRBJ2-1, with 9 bases matching TRBD1. The ends lost 5 bases at V and 4 bases at J; junction bases unmatched: 3. Per germline, CDR1 SGHVS and CDR2 FQNEAQ. CDR3 length: 14 amino acids. The DNA for the CDR3 is TGTGCCAGCAGCCTACAGGGGGCTTACAATGAGCAGTTCTTC. It yields the protein CASSLQGAYNEQFF.

CDR3 protein: CASSSGTGGGEQYF. The CDR3 coding sequence is TGTGCCAGCAGTTCCGGGACAGGGGGCGGCGAGCAGTACTTC. The rearrangement links TRBV6-5 to TRBJ2-7; 12 bases fit TRBD1. The CDR3 has 14 amino acids. The ends lost 4 bases at V and 6 bases at J; junction bases unmatched: 4. The V gene's germline CDR1 is MNHEY and CDR2 SVGAGI.

Concerning this clone: The same CDR3 also results from other DNA sequences found in this sample. This chain uses TRBV30 with TRBJ2-1, with 7 bases aligning to TRBD2. Trimming took 3 bases from V and 10 from J; bases not matched to a gene: 3. Germline CDR1 is GTSNPN and CDR2 is SVGIG (reference sequence). The CDR3 runs 11 residues. CDR3 in DNA: TGTGCCTGGAGGAGGGAGGGGGAGCAGTTCTTC. Residues: CAWRREGEQFF.

V and J are TRBV19 and TRBJ2-6; D not resolved. V lost 5 bases to trimming and J lost 3 bases, with 11 bases between them. The CDR3 contains 15 residues. In germline, CDR1 is LNHDA, CDR2 SQIVND (reference sequence). This CDR3 is CASSRQYFGANVLTF. CDR3 nucleotides: TGTGCCAGTAGTCGCCAATACTTTGGGGCCAACGTCCTGACTTTC.

The rearrangement joins TRBV5-5 to TRBJ2-2, with D tentatively TRBD1 (5 bases). The CDR3 has 14 amino acids. Germline CDR1 reads SGHKS; CDR2 reads YYEKEE (reference sequence). Trimming stripped 1 base from V and 6 bases from J, with 10 bases between. In nucleotides, the CDR3 is TGTGCCAGCAGCTTGCGCAGGGAATCCGGGGAGCTGTTTTTT. The encoded protein is CASSLRRESGELFF.

The rearrangement links TRBV25-1 to TRBJ1-5; D might be TRBD1 (5 bases). Trimming pared 0 bases from V and 7 bases from J, leaving 10 bases between. CDR1 is MGHDK and CDR2 is SYGVNS in the germline V gene. The CDR3 runs 14 residues. The CDR3 nucleotides read TGTGCCAGCAGTGAATACGGGGGAGACCAGCCCCAGCATTTT. Its translation: CASSEYGGDQPQHF.

The V and J genes are TRBV2 and TRBJ1-6; no firm D call. The CDR3 length is 16 residues. In germline, CDR1 is SNHLY, CDR2 FYNNEI. V was shortened by 8 bases and J by 0 bases, with 14 bases between the two germline ends. The CDR3 here is CASGSTGSSYNSPLHF. The CDR3 DNA follows: TGTGCCAGCGGATCGACGGGGAGCTCCTATAATTCACCCCTCCACTTT.

The chain links TRBV29-1 to TRBJ2-2; maybe TRBD2 (6 bases). Per the germline V gene, CDR1 is SQVTM and CDR2 is ANQGSEA. The CDR3 extends over 14 amino acids. Trimming pared 1 base from V and 1 base from J, leaving 7 bases between. Here the CDR3 reads CSVEGGENTGELFF. CDR3 sequence (DNA): TGCAGCGTTGAAGGGGGGGAGAACACCGGGGAGCTGTTTTTT.

V and J are TRBV4-1 and TRBJ2-2; no firm D call. Deletions cut 1 base from V and 1 base from J, with 7 bases between. The CDR3 is 15 amino acids. Germline values: CDR1 MGHRA, CDR2 YSYEKL. The CDR3 nucleotides are TGCGCCAGCAGCCAAGCAATCAAGAACACCGGGGAGCTGTTTTTT. This translates into CASSQAIKNTGELFF.

The gene calls are TRBV19 and TRBJ1-2; TRBD1 agrees at 11 bases. The CDR3 has 16 residues. Germline V lookup: CDR1 LNHDA, CDR2 SQIVND (reference sequence). J gave up 4 bases and V 3 bases, and 7 bases lay outside the gene matches. CDR3 sequence: CASSIAWGTGGYGYTF. CDR3 DNA: TGTGCCAGTAGTATCGCTTGGGGGACAGGGGGCTATGGCTACACCTTC.

The chain has TRBV5-5 and TRBJ2-2, with D perhaps matching TRBD2 (7 bases). Between the trimmed V and J ends, which lost 3 bases and 0 bases, there was a span of 15 bases. Germline lookup yields CDR1 SGHKS and CDR2 YYEKEE (reference sequence). The CDR3 consists of 17 residues. The CDR3 nucleotides read TGTGCCAGCAGCTCCACAAGGGGGGGACCGAACACCGGGGAGCTGTTTTTT. Translated, it gives CASSSTRGGPNTGELFF.

V is TRBV25-1 and J is TRBJ1-6; possibly TRBD1 for D (6 bases). Trimming removed 4 bases at V and 5 bases at J, with 15 bases between. The CDR3 length is 16 residues. Germline V gene data show CDR1 as MGHDK and CDR2 as SYGVNS. The DNA of the CDR3 is TGTGCCAGCAGTGTAGGGGGGGCAAGGAATAATTCACCCCTCCACTTT. Translation gives CASSVGGARNNSPLHF.

The rearrangement joins TRBV7-9 to TRBJ2-2; tentatively, D is TRBD1 (6 bases). The CDR3 totals 15 residues. Per the germline V gene, CDR1 is SEHNR and CDR2 is FQNEAQ (reference sequence). Trimming removed 6 bases at V and 4 bases at J, with 15 bases between. Here the CDR3 reads CASRNVTQGTGELFF. CDR3 sequence (DNA): TGTGCCAGCAGGAACGTAACACAGGGCACCGGGGAGCTGTTTTTT.

This chain links TRBV3-1 (or the pseudogene TRBV3-2) with TRBJ2-3; the match to TRBD2 covers 10 bases. The trim removed 0 bases at V and 0 bases at J, leaving 0 bases unmatched. The CDR3 consists of 16 residues. The germline V gene has CDR1 LGHDT and CDR2 YNNKEL (reference sequence). The CDR3 region is CASSQETSGSTDTQYF. In DNA form, the CDR3 reads TGTGCCAGCAGCCAAGAGACTAGCGGGAGCACAGATACGCAGTATTTT.

The chain's CDR3 is CASSPGGANVLTF. CDR3 in DNA: TGTGCCAGCAGCCCCGGGGGGGCCAACGTCCTGACTTTC. This sequence joins TRBV7-9 and TRBJ2-6, with unresolved D. V lost 5 bases to trimming and J lost 4 bases, with 6 bases between them. The V gene's germline CDR1 is SEHNR and CDR2 FQNEAQ (reference sequence). The CDR3 is 13 residues long.

This chain joins TRBV11-2 and TRBJ2-7; 8 positions match TRBD2. In germline, CDR1 is SGHAT, CDR2 FQNNGV. The V gene end was trimmed by 5 bases and the J gene end by 1 base; junction bases not matched to a gene: 13. This CDR3 is built from 17 residues. This CDR3 is CASSPGTSLGRSYEQYF. The CDR3 coding sequence is TGTGCCAGCAGCCCTGGGACTAGTTTGGGAAGATCCTACGAGCAGTACTTC.

The rearrangement joins TRBV3-1 (or the pseudogene TRBV3-2) to TRBJ2-5; 9 nucleotides align to TRBD2. The CDR3 consists of 16 residues. Losses at the gene ends were 0 bases for V and 5 bases for J; bases not matched to a gene: 7. Per germline, CDR1 LGHDT and CDR2 YNNKEL (reference sequence). CDR3 sequence: CASSQDSTSGGETQYF. CDR3 sequence (DNA): TGTGCCAGCAGCCAAGATTCGACTAGCGGTGGGGAGACCCAGTACTTC.

In nucleotides, the CDR3 is TGTGCCAGCAGCTTACCACGGACTAGCGGAATCACAGATACGCAGTATTTT. Translated: CASSLPRTSGITDTQYF. This chain connects TRBV5-5 to TRBJ2-3, with TRBD2 matching over 10 bases. This CDR3 has 17 amino acids. Looked up from germline, CDR1 is SGHKS and CDR2 is YYEKEE (reference sequence). V lost 2 bases and J lost 2; bases outside the gene matches: 8.

This chain uses TRBV27 with TRBJ1-5, with no clear D. Trimming removed 8 bases from V and 0 bases from J, with 8 bases in between. Germline assignment: CDR1 MNHEY and CDR2 SMNVEV (reference sequence). CDR3 size: 13 residues. The DNA of the CDR3 is TGTGCCAGCCGGAGCGTTAGCAATCAGCCCCAGCATTTT. This codes for CASRSVSNQPQHF.

This chain connects TRBV11-2 to TRBJ2-5, with D perhaps TRBD1 (5 bases). Germline V gene lookup returns CDR1 SGHAT and CDR2 FQNNGV. V lost 6 bases and J 2 bases, leaving 13 bases between the germline ends. The CDR3 is 14 amino acids. DNA for the CDR3: TGTGCCAGCAGATCAGGGTTTCGTCAAGAGACCCAGTACTTC. Translated, it gives CASRSGFRQETQYF.

DNA for the CDR3: TGCAGTGCTAGTAGTTATGACAGGGATAATGAAAAACTGTTTTTT. It is translated as CSASSYDRDNEKLFF. The chain couples TRBV20-1 to TRBJ1-4; TRBD1 agrees at 7 bases. The CDR3 totals 15 residues. The germline CDR1 and CDR2 sequences are DFQATT and SNEGSKA (reference sequence). J gave up 4 bases and V 3 bases, and 8 bases lay outside the gene matches.

The J gene is TRBJ2-3, the V gene TRBV18, with TRBD2 matching over 10 bases. Germline trimming cut 5 bases from V and 1 base from J; bases unmatched to any gene: 6. CDR1 and CDR2 (germline): KGHSH, LQKENI. The CDR3 is made up of 16 amino acids. The CDR3 loop reads CASSALAGGGTDTQYF. The CDR3 nucleotides are TGTGCCAGCTCAGCCTTAGCGGGGGGCGGCACAGATACGCAGTATTTT.

The chain recombines TRBV19 with TRBJ2-3; perhaps TRBD2 as D (6 bases). Germline CDR1 is LNHDA and CDR2 is SQIVND (reference sequence). Trimming cost V 1 base and J 8 bases, with 13 bases left between them. The CDR3 extends over 14 amino acids. The DNA for the CDR3 is TGTGCCAGTAGTATAGGCGGGGTATCGGGTACGCAGTATTTT. Its protein is CASSIGGVSGTQYF.

The count of this clone is one. The chain has TRBV19 and TRBJ2-7, with 12 bases fitting TRBD2. This CDR3 has 16 residues. The germline V gene has CDR1 LNHDA and CDR2 SQIVND (reference sequence). V was clipped by 5 bases and J by 6 bases; unmatched bases: 11. CDR3 amino acids: CASSDLAGGPRIEQYF. The CDR3 DNA reads TGTGCCAGTAGTGATCTAGCGGGGGGGCCTCGGATCGAGCAGTACTTC.

The chain uses TRBV2 and TRBJ1-2; 9 bases map to TRBD1. CDR1 and CDR2 from the germline V gene are SNHLY and FYNNEI. The V segment lost 5 bases and the J segment 5 bases; nucleotides outside the gene matches: 6. The CDR3 totals 14 residues. CDR3 nucleotide sequence: TGTGCCAGCAGTAAACAGGGGGCTCAGTATGGCTACACCTTC. Protein: CASSKQGAQYGYTF.

The sample holds one count of this clone. The chain couples TRBV27 to TRBJ2-3, with D maybe TRBD2 (6 bases). Trimming stripped 9 bases from V and 4 bases from J, with 11 bases between. Germline-derived CDR1 and CDR2 are MNHEY and SMNVEV (reference sequence). This CDR3 spans 12 amino acids. CDR3 in amino acids: CASGGYADTQYF. CDR3 bases: TGTGCCAGTGGGGGGTACGCAGATACGCAGTATTTT.

The gene calls are TRBV5-8 and TRBJ2-7; D gene unclear. Germline V gene sequence: CDR1 SGHTS, CDR2 YDEGEE. This CDR3 has 15 amino acids. Trimming left V 0 bases short and J 0 bases short, with 10 bases between. CDR3 in DNA: TGTGCCAGCAGCTTGGGTAGCTCACGCTCCTACGAGCAGTACTTC. It translates to CASSLGSSRSYEQYF.

The V gene is TRBV19, the J gene TRBJ1-2; 7 bases map to TRBD1. The CDR3 spans 14 residues. The ends lost 4 bases at V and 8 bases at J; junction bases unmatched: 10. Germline assignment: CDR1 LNHDA and CDR2 SQIVND (reference sequence). CDR3 protein: CASSSRDRLGGYTF. CDR3 nucleotides: TGTGCCAGTAGTAGCCGGGACAGATTGGGAGGCTACACCTTC. Variable domain in full (rest from reference TRBV19 and TRBJ1-2): DGGITQSPKYLFRKEGQNVTLSCEQNLNHDAMYWYRQDPGQGLRLIYYSQIVNDFQKGDIAEGYSVSREKKESFPLTVTSAQKNPTAFYLCASSSRDRLGGYTFGSGTRLTVV.

This clone was counted a single time. The chain employs TRBV5-6 and TRBJ1-2; D is possibly TRBD1 (5 bases). In germline, CDR1 is SGHDT, CDR2 YYEEEE. Trimming took off 7 bases at V and 7 bases at J, with 23 bases between the two ends. The CDR3 runs 15 residues. The CDR3 region has the DNA TGTGCCAGCGGCCTAATAAGACCGGAGGGGAGTGGCTACACCTTC. Amino acids: CASGLIRPEGSGYTF.